Below are 20 T cell receptor beta chains sequenced from a single sample in a study of Graves' ophthalmopathy and Graves' hyperthyroidism. For repertoire sequencing, the TCR beta CDR3 regions were amplified from RNA transcripts. The first round was an RT-PCR with HTBI primers, and the second round was a multiplex PCR. TCRdb re-called the multiplex PCR reads with MiXCR, one entry per CDR3 protein. The sample carries 350,000 to 450,000 distinct CDR3 sequences, over 20% recorded once. Sequencing was carried out using peripheral blood. The receptor source for this set is a woman aged 18 to 35 with stable Graves' hyperthyroidism.

This clonotype was detected many times. V is TRBV20-1 and J is TRBJ2-5; no definite D call. V was shortened by 3 bases and J by 2 bases, with 7 bases between the two germline ends. The CDR3 spans 12 residues. Looked up from germline, CDR1 is DFQATT and CDR2 is SNEGSKA (reference sequence). The CDR3 loop is CSASKQQETQYF. The DNA for the CDR3 is TGCAGTGCTAGTAAGCAACAAGAGACCCAGTACTTC.

This clonotype came up many times. V is TRBV19 and J is TRBJ2-5; D not resolved. CDR3 length: 15 amino acids. The germline V gene encodes CDR1 LNHDA and CDR2 SQIVND (reference sequence). V lost 2 bases and J 7 bases, leaving 17 bases between the germline ends. CDR3 in DNA: TGTGCCAGTAGTATATCTGTCTCACCGGGTGGGACCCAGTACTTC. Residues: CASSISVSPGGTQYF.

This clonotype was seen repeatedly, ten times or more. The chain uses TRBV11-2 and TRBJ1-1, with TRBD1 identical over 7 bases. Unmatched junction bases numbered 1, after V lost 0 bases and J lost 0 bases. Germline V gives CDR1 SGHAT, CDR2 FQNNGV. The CDR3 has 15 amino acids. CDR3 loop: CASSLDGTVNTEAFF. For the CDR3, the DNA is TGTGCCAGCAGCTTAGACGGGACAGTGAACACTGAAGCTTTCTTT.

This chain uses TRBV29-1 with TRBJ2-5; D possibly corresponds to TRBD2 (5 bases). Germline CDR1 and CDR2: SQVTM and ANQGSEA. The CDR3 covers 12 residues. Trimming took 7 bases from V and 3 from J, leaving 12 bases between them. CDR3: CSATPGEETQYF. CDR3 sequence (DNA): TGCAGCGCCACGCCCGGGGAAGAGACCCAGTACTTC.

This clonotype was observed many times. This chain uses TRBV6-2 or TRBV6-3 with TRBJ2-6, with no clear D. The CDR3 length is 17 residues. The ends were cut back, 4 bases at V and 2 bases at J, with 15 bases in the middle. From germline, CDR1 is MNHEY and CDR2 SVGEGT. The CDR3 nucleotides are TGTGCCAGCAGTTCCGCAGGATCAGTCACTGGGGCCAACGTCCTGACTTTC. It encodes CASSSAGSVTGANVLTF.

This clonotype was detected only a few times. The chain employs TRBV10-3 and TRBJ1-1; 9 positions match TRBD1. V gave up 7 bases and J gave up 7 bases; unmatched junction bases: 10. The CDR3 has 14 residues. Germline V gene sequence: CDR1 ENHRY, CDR2 SYGVKD. CDR3 DNA: TGTGCCATCACTTGGGACAGGGAGAGTGGTGAAGCTTTCTTT. This codes for CAITWDRESGEAFF.

This clonotype was found many times. The J gene is TRBJ2-7, the V gene TRBV28, with D hard to call. Germline V gives CDR1 MDHEN, CDR2 SYDVKM. CDR3 length equals 11 residues. V gave up 2 bases and J gave up 6 bases, with 5 bases separating them. For the CDR3, the DNA is TGTGCCAGCAGTTTAGGTTTCGAGCAGTACTTC. It specifies CASSLGFEQYF.

This clonotype came up many times. This chain joins TRBV6-2 or TRBV6-3 and TRBJ1-1; weak D call: TRBD1 (5 bases). Trimming shortened V by 0 bases and J by 1 base, and 9 bases separated the two germline ends. This CDR3 contains 15 residues. Germline CDR1 MNHEY, CDR2 SVGEGT. The CDR3 DNA reads TGTGCCAGCAGTTACTCTCCCGGGACGAACACTGAAGCTTTCTTT. This translates into CASSYSPGTNTEAFF.

This clonotype showed up many times. This CDR3 is CAWSSNTGELFF. The CDR3 nucleotides read TGTGCCTGGAGTTCGAACACCGGGGAGCTGTTTTTT. The gene calls are TRBV30 and TRBJ2-2, with D unresolved. Germline CDR1 GTSNPN, CDR2 SVGIG (reference sequence). The CDR3 spans 12 residues. V shed 2 bases and J shed 0 bases, with 1 base lying between them.

In its sample, this clonotype was seen many times. V gene TRBV24-1 combines with J gene TRBJ2-5; D gene uncertain. V lost 3 bases and J 5 bases, leaving 12 bases between the germline ends. The CDR3 runs to 14 residues. From germline, CDR1 is KGHDR and CDR2 SFDVKD. As DNA, the CDR3 is TGTGCCACCAGTGATCCTAGATTAACGGAGACCCAGTACTTC. Translated, it gives CATSDPRLTETQYF.

This clonotype came up many times. This rearrangement joins TRBV30 to TRBJ1-2, with a possible D match to TRBD1 (5 bases). V was shortened by 0 bases and J by 8 bases, with 13 bases between the two germline ends. Germline V gene sequence: CDR1 GTSNPN, CDR2 SVGIG (reference sequence). The CDR3 totals 13 residues. CDR3 region: CAWSVRAGNGYTF. Written as DNA, the CDR3 is TGTGCCTGGAGTGTACGGGCAGGGAACGGCTACACCTTC.

Worth noting for this clonotype: Possible read error: a much larger clone is one base away. V is TRBV2 and J is TRBJ1-1; 7 bases fit TRBD1. This CDR3 contains 13 residues. Germline values: CDR1 SNHLY, CDR2 FYNNEI. The CDR3 loop reads CVSFRDRQGKAFF. DNA of the CDR3: TGTGTCAGTTTCCGGGACAGACAAGGGAAAGCTTTCTTT. The whole variable domain, filled in from reference TRBV2 and TRBJ1-1, reads EPEVTQTPSHQVTQMGQEVILRCVPISNHLYFYWYRQILGQKVEFLVSFYNNEISEKSEIFDDQFSVERPDGSNFTLKIRSTKLEDSAMYFCVSFRDRQGKAFFGQGTRLTVV.

This clonotype was seen ten or more times. The V call is TRBV5-1, the J call TRBJ1-1; weak D call: TRBD1 (5 bases). V was cut by 5 bases and J by 3 bases, with 20 bases left in between. This CDR3 has 16 amino acids. The germline V gene encodes CDR1 SGHRS and CDR2 YFSETQ. The CDR3 here is CASRRGIRDGDTEAFF. The CDR3 DNA is TGCGCCAGCAGAAGGGGCATTCGGGACGGGGACACTGAAGCTTTCTTT.

This clonotype showed up many times. The chain combines TRBV30 with TRBJ1-1, with D hard to call. The CDR3 spans 13 residues. Germline-derived CDR1 and CDR2 are GTSNPN and SVGIG (reference sequence). The V end lost 3 bases, the J end lost 4 bases, and 12 bases lay between the germline ends. CDR3 in amino acids: CAWRIGGGTEAFF. The CDR3 DNA is TGTGCCTGGAGGATCGGAGGAGGCACTGAAGCTTTCTTT.

This clonotype was counted at least ten times. The chain employs TRBV18 and TRBJ1-1, with D unclear. CDR1 is KGHSH and CDR2 is LQKENI in the germline V gene. The CDR3 loop spans 13 amino acids. V lost 1 base, J lost 4 bases, and 7 bases lay in between. The CDR3 DNA is TGTGCCAGCTCACCACGAGACGGCACTGAAGCTTTCTTT. This sequence encodes CASSPRDGTEAFF.

This clonotype occurred many times. V is TRBV27 and J is TRBJ2-7; 11 bases map to TRBD2. With 3 bases clipped from V and 4 bases from J, the junction kept 11 bases outside the gene matches. Germline values: CDR1 MNHEY, CDR2 SMNVEV (reference sequence). The CDR3 sequence is 17 residues long. In DNA form, the CDR3 reads TGTGCCAGCAGTTTTCTAGCGGGAGGTCCCCTAGGTTACGAGCAGTACTTC. This encodes CASSFLAGGPLGYEQYF.

This clonotype has at least ten counts. The chain recombines TRBV20-1 with TRBJ2-7; D is undetermined. The CDR3 covers 11 residues. V lost 3 bases, J lost 2 bases, and 5 bases lay in between. Germline assignment: CDR1 DFQATT and CDR2 SNEGSKA (reference sequence). DNA of the CDR3: TGCAGTGCTAGTGGAGCCTACGAGCAGTACTTC. It is translated as CSASGAYEQYF.

The sample holds many counts of this clonotype. This chain links TRBV7-4 with TRBJ2-2; 10 positions match TRBD2. Germline V gene sequence: CDR1 SGHVT, CDR2 SQSDAQ. V trimming: 5 bases; J trimming: 5 bases; junction bases outside the gene matches: 8. The length of the CDR3 is 16 residues. This CDR3 is CASSPPGTSETGELFF. Here the CDR3 DNA reads TGTGCCAGCAGCCCACCAGGGACTAGCGAGACCGGGGAGCTGTTTTTT.

This clonotype was found many times. The gene calls are TRBV5-1 and TRBJ2-7; 9 bases map to TRBD2. The CDR3 is 16 amino acids. The V gene end was trimmed by 4 bases and the J gene end by 7 bases; junction bases not matched to a gene: 15. The germline V gene has CDR1 SGHRS and CDR2 YFSETQ. CDR3 nucleotide sequence: TGCGCCAGCAGCCCCCCTGTCGCGGGAGGGCCCAGAGAGCAGTACTTC. Protein sequence: CASSPPVAGGPREQYF.

This clonotype was counted between two and nine times. The chain combines TRBV5-5 with TRBJ2-1, with TRBD2 matching 10 bases. The ends lost 4 bases at V and 10 bases at J; junction bases unmatched: 11. CDR3 length: 15 residues. Germline CDR1 is SGHKS and CDR2 is YYEKEE (reference sequence). The CDR3 nucleotides read TGTGCCAGCAGCGCTAGCGGGAGCAAATGGTACGAGCAGTTCTTC. Residues: CASSASGSKWYEQFF.